The table lists the clone carrying this TCR beta chain with a few counts. Its antigen remains unknown. The data belong to a study of regulatory T cells in long-lasting Graves disease. Notes on the study in general: New patients shared about a thousand public clonotypes, fewer than the approximately 2,500 shared by persistent patients. Persistent Graves' disease cases displayed lower TCR diversity than newly diagnosed ones.

The time point: persistent/refractory GD, antithyroid drugs over 5 years with positive TRAb. After RNA was extracted from PBMCs, the TCR library was made from it. The guidelines of the American Thyroid Association were the basis for diagnosing Graves' disease. Collection of peripheral blood (nine milliliters) was done using EDTA tubes. The V and J ends lost 7 bases and 5 bases, in that order; junction bases with no gene match: 13. The CDR3 length is 16 residues. The germline CDR1 and CDR2 sequences are MNHEY and SMNVEV (reference sequence). With iRepertoire HTBI primers and Arm-PCR of CDR3 regions, TCR beta libraries were built. TCRdb re-called the multiplex PCR reads through MiXCR, storing one row per CDR3 protein. The profile shows 390,000 or so distinct CDR3 sequences, roughly 23% of them singletons.

The sequence came from a woman aged 40 to 50 with Graves disease. Sequenced material: peripheral blood mononuclear cells (PBMCs), taken when the disease was refractory, from a patient treated with antithyroid drugs. This chain joins TRBV27 and TRBJ2-1, with 8 bases fitting TRBD2. The CDR3 DNA is TGTGCCAGCACGGCCTTCGGCGGGAGGTTCCACAATGAGCAGTTCTTC. Translated: CASTAFGGRFHNEQFF.